This entry lists 21 T cell receptor beta chains sequenced from one sample in a study of post-analysis software for immune sequencing data (dated by TCRdb to 2014 to 2015). The library was prepared using PCR. Instrument on record: Illumina HiSeq 2500. To reduce PCR and sequencing biases, unique molecular identifiers were incorporated into the TCR beta cDNA libraries. In TCRdb, the public reads were trimmed at Q25 with fastp and aligned with MiXCR, with productive beta chains retained. Merged by CDR3 protein, the rows form single entries marked with the most common genes and DNA. The sample includes about 200,000 distinct CDR3 sequences, with over 25% observed a single time. The ten largest clones add up to roughly 3.4% of the sample. No antigen is known for these receptors. What the research found in general, with its limitations: Significantly higher frequencies in patients than in controls were found for five or six TRBV segments, including TRBV5-6, TRBV5-1 and TRBV20-1.

Sequenced sample: blood. Receptor source: a girl younger than 18 with multiple sclerosis.

About this clonotype: The junction and the germline gene differ at one end; a read error may be behind it. V usage is TRBV12-3 or TRBV12-4 and J usage is TRBJ2-5, with D uncertain. The J call may be in error: the DNA end matches TRBJ2-7 better. This CDR3 region has 13 residues. For the CDR3, the DNA is TGTGTCAGCAGTTTGGGCAGATCCTACGAGCAGTACTTC. This codes for CVSSLGRSYEQYF.

This chain joins TRBV12-3 or TRBV12-4 and TRBJ1-1; a possible D gene is TRBD1 (5 bases). The CDR3 covers 15 residues. V was trimmed by 6 bases and J by 0 bases, leaving 14 bases between them. The CDR3 nucleotides are TGTGCCAGCAGGCGGGACGGCGGAATGAACACTGAAGCTTTCTTT. It codes for CASRRDGGMNTEAFF.

As concerns this clonotype: Mismatch with germline at one junction end may stem from a read error. V is TRBV5-5 and J is TRBJ1-4; D might be TRBD1 (6 bases). CDR3 size: 17 residues. Germline V CDR1 and CDR2: SGHKS, YYEKEE (reference sequence). The CDR3 sequence: CASSLTTGGSTNEKRFF. The CDR3, as DNA: TGTGCCAGCAGCTTGACGACAGGAGGGTCAACTAATGAAAAACGGTTTTTT.

This clonotype was found many times. This chain connects TRBV7-8 to TRBJ2-1; tentatively, D is TRBD2 (6 bases). The CDR3 loop spans 13 amino acids. In germline, CDR1 is SGHVS, CDR2 FQNEAQ. The V end was cut by 5 bases, the J end by 7 bases, with 12 bases between. For the CDR3, the DNA is TGTGCCAGCAGCCCGGCGGGGCCGAATGAGCAGTTCTTC. Residues: CASSPAGPNEQFF.

With respect to this clonotype: This may come from a read error, since a much larger clone is one base off. The chain has TRBV29-1 and TRBJ1-5, with 7 positions matching TRBD1. The CDR3 loop spans 13 amino acids. Germline CDR1 and CDR2: SQVTM and ANQGSEA. The CDR3 region has the DNA TGCGGCGCTCAGGGGGACACCCATCAGCCCCAGCATTTT. It codes for CGAQGDTHQPQHF. The full variable domain, completed using reference TRBV29-1 and TRBJ1-5, is SAVISQKPSRDICQRGTSLTIQCQVDSQVTMMFWYRQQPGQSLTLIATANQGSEATYESGFVIDKFPISRPNLTFSTLTVSNMSPEDSSIYLCGAQGDTHQPQHFGDGTRLSIL.

This clonotype was counted only a few times. V and J are TRBV20-1 and TRBJ2-3; weak D call: TRBD2 (6 bases). This CDR3 is built from 14 residues. Germline V lookup: CDR1 DFQATT, CDR2 SNEGSKA (reference sequence). CDR3 in DNA: TGCCAAAGCTTGCTCGGGACTTGCCAAGGGTCGCAGTATTTT. Translating it yields CQSLLGTCQGSQYF.

This clonotype has a count of ten or more. The chain joins TRBV29-1 to TRBJ2-1; D call uncertain. Germline V gene sequence: CDR1 SQVTM, CDR2 ANQGSEA. The germline V and J ends were trimmed by 7 bases and 6 bases, with 7 bases remaining between them. The CDR3 spans 10 residues. CDR3 protein: CSGTGNEQFF. The CDR3 DNA reads TGCAGCGGCACCGGCAATGAGCAGTTCTTC.

This clonotype has only a few counts. The V call is TRBV2, the J call TRBJ1-2, with a possible D match to TRBD1 (6 bases). The CDR3 spans 14 residues. Germline V gene data show CDR1 as SNHLY and CDR2 as FYNNEI. Trimming pared 6 bases from V and 7 bases from J, leaving 18 bases between. The CDR3 nucleotides read TGTGCCAGCAGGGGGGCACAGGGACTGGCTGGCTACACCTTC. Amino acid sequence: CASRGAQGLAGYTF.

V is TRBV12-3 or TRBV12-4 and J is TRBJ1-1; 9 bases agree with TRBD1. Trimming at V came to 6 bases and at J to 4 bases, leaving 12 bases not matched to a gene. There are 16 residues in the CDR3. This CDR3 is CASRALPGQGSTEAFF. The CDR3 nucleotides are TGTGCCAGCAGGGCGCTCCCGGGACAGGGAAGCACTGAAGCTTTCTTT.

On this clonotype itself: A read error is possible here, since a much larger clone lies one base away. This chain joins TRBV29-1 and TRBJ2-1, with TRBD2 identical over 9 bases. The better agreement between TRBJ2-7 and the DNA end casts doubt on the J call. Germline assignment: CDR1 SQVTM and CDR2 ANQGSEA. CDR3 length: 15 residues. CDR3 region: CSVESSGSGVNEQYF. The DNA for the CDR3 is TGCAGCGTTGAGAGTAGCGGGAGCGGTGTCAATGAGCAGTACTTC.

This clonotype was counted many times. The gene calls are TRBV7-3 and TRBJ2-7; D is ambiguous. CDR1 and CDR2 (germline): SGHTA, FQGTGA. The germline V and J ends were trimmed by 4 bases and 5 bases, with 12 bases remaining between them. This CDR3 has 13 residues. CDR3: CASSSIAVNEQYF. CDR3 bases: TGTGCCAGCAGCTCGATTGCGGTGAACGAGCAGTACTTC.

CDR3 nucleotide sequence: TGTGCCTGGTCCCTACTTGGGACAGGGACGTATGGCTACACCTTC. It specifies CAWSLLGTGTYGYTF. The V gene is TRBV30, the J gene TRBJ1-2; 9 nucleotides line up with TRBD1. This CDR3 region has 15 residues. J gave up 5 bases and V 5 bases, and 12 bases lay outside the gene matches. CDR1 is GTSNPN and CDR2 is SVGIG in the germline V gene (reference sequence). The whole variable domain, filled in from reference TRBV30 and TRBJ1-2, reads SQTIHQWPATLVQPVGSPLSLECTVEGTSNPNLYWYRQAAGRGLQLLFYSVGIGQISSEVPQNLSASRPQDRQFILSSKKLLLSDSGFYLCAWSLLGTGTYGYTFGSGTRLTVV.

In its sample, this clonotype was seen a few times. CDR3 nucleotide sequence: TGTGCCAGCAGTCCTAGCGGAGGGCGCCGCGAGCAGTACTTC. It translates to CASSPSGGRREQYF. The chain uses TRBV28 and TRBJ2-7; 7 bases line up with TRBD2. CDR3 length: 14 residues. The germline CDR1 and CDR2 sequences are MDHEN and SYDVKM. The trim removed 5 bases at V and 6 bases at J, leaving 10 bases unmatched. The full variable domain, its missing parts supplied by reference TRBV28 and TRBJ2-7, is DVKVTQSSRYLVKRTGEKVFLECVQDMDHENMFWYRQDPGLGLRLIYFSYDVKMKEKGDIPEGYSVSREKKERFSLILESASTNQTSMYLCASSPSGGRREQYFGPGTRLTVT.

To note about this clonotype: A read error is possible here, since a much larger clone lies one base away. The CDR3 sequence is CASSLFSGNSPLHF. As DNA, the CDR3 is TGTGCCAGCAGTTTATTCTCCGGAAATTCACCCCTCCACTTT. This rearrangement joins TRBV28 to TRBJ1-6; D is unclear. Trimming took 1 base from V and 7 from J, leaving 8 bases between them. In germline, CDR1 is MDHEN, CDR2 SYDVKM. The CDR3 length is 14 residues.

The rearrangement joins TRBV2 to TRBJ1-1, with D possibly matching TRBD1 (5 bases). CDR1 and CDR2 (germline): SNHLY, FYNNEI. CDR3 length equals 12 residues. Trimming shortened V by 2 bases and J by 8 bases, and 9 bases separated the two germline ends. The CDR3 DNA is TGTGCCAGCAGTGAACGATGGGGGGAAGCTTTCTTT. Residues: CASSERWGEAFF.

The sample holds a few counts of this clonotype. This chain connects TRBV12-3 or TRBV12-4 to TRBJ1-1, with D unresolved. The CDR3 covers 17 residues. The germline V and J ends were trimmed by 1 base and 6 bases, with 21 bases remaining between them. For the CDR3, the DNA is TGTGCCAGCAGTTTAGGTTCGGGTCGAGGGCTTGCGGCTGAAGCTTTCTTT. This encodes CASSLGSGRGLAAEAFF.

This clonotype was counted at least ten times. The rearrangement uses TRBV25-1 and TRBJ2-4, with D perhaps TRBD1 or TRBD2 (5 bases each). This CDR3 is 13 amino acids long. V was clipped by 9 bases and J by 0 bases, with 9 bases between them. CDR1 MGHDK and CDR2 SYGVNS come from the germline V gene. DNA for the CDR3: TGTGCCAGTGGGGGAATAGCCAAAAACATTCAGTACTTC. Translation: CASGGIAKNIQYF.

This clonotype has a count of ten or more. The chain combines TRBV29-1 with TRBJ2-1, with a possible D match to TRBD2 (5 bases). Deletions cut 7 bases from V and 8 bases from J, with 12 bases between. Germline values: CDR1 SQVTM, CDR2 ANQGSEA. The CDR3 is 11 residues long. This CDR3 is CSGTSLDEQFF. CDR3 in DNA: TGCAGCGGCACTAGTCTGGATGAGCAGTTCTTC.

The genes are TRBV2 and TRBJ2-3; D is undetermined. Deletions cut 8 bases from V and 0 bases from J, with 12 bases between. The CDR3 consists of 14 residues. Germline V gives CDR1 SNHLY, CDR2 FYNNEI. CDR3 amino acids: CASSLWFSTDTQYF. The CDR3 coding sequence is TGTGCCAGCTCCCTTTGGTTTAGCACAGATACGCAGTATTTT.

This clonotype was observed at least ten times. This chain uses TRBV6-6 with TRBJ1-2; 8 nucleotides match TRBD1. Germline CDR1 MNHNY, CDR2 SVGAGI (reference sequence). V lost 4 bases to trimming and J lost 4 bases; unmatched junction nucleotides: 2. This CDR3 is built from 13 residues. Here the CDR3 reads CASSSGGGYGYTF. DNA for the CDR3: TGTGCCAGCAGTTCAGGGGGCGGCTATGGCTACACCTTC.

The chain uses TRBV12-3 or TRBV12-4 and TRBJ2-2; 8 bases are shared with TRBD2. This CDR3 comprises 15 residues. J gave up 5 bases and V 0 bases, and 2 bases lay outside the gene matches. The CDR3 loop reads CASSLAGGGTGELFF. The CDR3 DNA sequence: TGTGCCAGCAGTTTAGCTGGCGGGGGGACCGGGGAGCTGTTTTTT.